Sequencing of this TCR beta chain was carried out in a study of response to subunit inactivated influenza vaccine. Overall study results and limits: Each seasonal influenza vaccination recruits few new T cells, the authors suggested.

This clonotype was detected a few times. Its target is not known. One entry per CDR3 protein results from TCRdb running MiXCR on the RT-PCR reads. The sample includes 700,000 to 900,000 distinct CDR3 sequences, 21% of them seen just once. Germline V gene sequence: CDR1 DFQATT, CDR2 SNEGSKA (reference sequence). V was clipped by 5 bases and J by 10 bases; unmatched bases: 15. This CDR3 region has 17 residues. The gene calls are TRBV20-1 and TRBJ1-6; 12 bases agree with TRBD1. The receptor comes from a man aged 50-60 years who received an inactivated influenza vaccine. Material: PBMCs from blood, obtained about 5 days after vaccination. The chain's CDR3 is CSASGTGGYQPRSPLHF. CDR3 in DNA: TGCAGTGCTTCCGGGACAGGGGGCTACCAACCTCGGTCACCCCTCCACTTT.